This T cell receptor (beta chain) was obtained from a study of CD4+ T cells in melanoma. Study-wide results and caveats: CD8+ T cell, macrophage and B cell function reportedly correlated with neoantigen-specific CD4+ T cells. Diverse differentiation states were reported for melanoma neoantigen-specific CD4+ T cells.

Comments on this clone: Its antigen is unknown.

Trimming cost V 4 bases and J 3 bases, with 10 bases left between them. Germline V gives CDR1 SGHAT, CDR2 FQNNGV. This CDR3 has 13 amino acids. Generated by immunoSEQ multiplex PCR, the TCRdb table keeps only in-frame clones and is missing some. The table has approximately 9,700 clones, around 78% seen once. The TCR comes from a human donor with melanoma. Sample: cells from a culture (not recorded whether cultured in vitro). The chain joins TRBV11-2 to TRBJ2-7, with D possibly called TRBD1 or TRBD2 (5 bases each). The CDR3: CASSSRDLYEQYF. CDR3 sequence (DNA): TGTGCCAGCAGCTCCCGGGACCTCTACGAGCAGTACTTC.